This T cell receptor (beta chain) came from a study of response to subunit inactivated influenza vaccine. For this clonotype: Its antigen is as yet unknown.

Broader study findings: A suggestion made by the authors is that each seasonal influenza vaccination recruits few new T cells.

This CDR3 comprises 15 residues. V trimming: 5 bases; J trimming: 7 bases; junction bases outside the gene matches: 9. Germline loops: CDR1 MNHEY, CDR2 SVGEGT. One entry per CDR3 protein, called by TCRdb with MiXCR from the RT-PCR reads. The sample shows 450,000 to 700,000 distinct CDR3 sequences, around 13% of them seen only once. This clonotype was sampled from a man over 45 who received an inactivated influenza vaccine. The chain has TRBV6-2 or TRBV6-3 and TRBJ2-2; 8 nucleotides agree with TRBD2. Here the sequenced sample was PBMCs from blood, taken 11 to 12 days after vaccination. CDR3 coding DNA: TGTGCCAGCAGTCCATGGACTAGCTTCGGCGGGGAGCTGTTTTTT. It specifies CASSPWTSFGGELFF.